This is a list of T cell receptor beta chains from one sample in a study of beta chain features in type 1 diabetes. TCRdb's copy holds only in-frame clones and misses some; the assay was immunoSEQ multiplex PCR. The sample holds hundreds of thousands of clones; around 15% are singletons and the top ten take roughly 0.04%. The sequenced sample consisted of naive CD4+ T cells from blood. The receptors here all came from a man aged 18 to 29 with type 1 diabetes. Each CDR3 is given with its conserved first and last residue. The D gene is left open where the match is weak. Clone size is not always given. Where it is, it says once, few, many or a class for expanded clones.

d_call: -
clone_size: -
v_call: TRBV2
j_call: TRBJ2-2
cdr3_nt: TGTGCCAGCAGTGAACCTAATAAAGCGGCCGGGGAGCTGTTTTTT
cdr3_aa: CASSEPNKAAGELFF

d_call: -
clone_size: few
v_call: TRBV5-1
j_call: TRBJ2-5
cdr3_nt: TGCGCCAGCAGCGCGGGACAGAACCAAGAGACCCAGTACTTC
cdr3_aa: CASSAGQNQETQYF

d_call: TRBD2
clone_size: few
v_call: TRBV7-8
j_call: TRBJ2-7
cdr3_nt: TGTGCCAGCAGCCAGCCCGCAGGGAGGGCCTACGAGCAGTACTTC
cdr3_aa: CASSQPAGRAYEQYF

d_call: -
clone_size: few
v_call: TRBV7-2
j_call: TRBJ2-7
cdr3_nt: TGTGCCAGCAGCTTACGGAGGGAACGCTACGAGCAGTACTTC
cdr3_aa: CASSLRRERYEQYF

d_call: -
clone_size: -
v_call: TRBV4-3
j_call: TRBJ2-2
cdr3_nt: TGCGCCAGCAGCCTCAAGGGGCGGCCGAACACCGGGGAGCTGTTTTTT
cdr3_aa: CASSLKGRPNTGELFF

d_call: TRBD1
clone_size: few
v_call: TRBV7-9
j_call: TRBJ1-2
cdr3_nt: TGTGCCAGCAGCTTATCGACAGGGGCGTTCTATGGCTACACCTTC
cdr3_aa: CASSLSTGAFYGYTF

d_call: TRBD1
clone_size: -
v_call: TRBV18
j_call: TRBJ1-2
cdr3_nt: TGTGCCAGCTCACTCACCAGGGACAGTGTCTATGGCTACACCTTC
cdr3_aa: CASSLTRDSVYGYTF

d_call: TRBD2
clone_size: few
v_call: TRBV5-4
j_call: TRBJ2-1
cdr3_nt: TGTGCCAGCACCCCTGAAGGCGGGAGTAGGCCCTACAATGAGCAGTTCTTC
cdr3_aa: CASTPEGGSRPYNEQFF

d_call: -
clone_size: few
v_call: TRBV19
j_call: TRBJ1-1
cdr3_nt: TGTGCCATTGAACGCGGGTTAGCTGAAGCTTTCTTT
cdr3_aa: CAIERGLAEAFF

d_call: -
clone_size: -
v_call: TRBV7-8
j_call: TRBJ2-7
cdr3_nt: TGTGCCAGCAGCGTACAGGGCACCTCCTACGAGCAGTACTTC
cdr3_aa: CASSVQGTSYEQYF

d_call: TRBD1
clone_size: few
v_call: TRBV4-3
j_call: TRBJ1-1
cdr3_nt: TGCGCCAGCAGTAGACAGGGGGGAAACACTGAAGCTTTCTTT
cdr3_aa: CASSRQGGNTEAFF

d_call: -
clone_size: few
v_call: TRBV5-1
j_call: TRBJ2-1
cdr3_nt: TGCGCCAGCAGCTTGGGAACAGGAGGGTATGAGCAGTTCTTC
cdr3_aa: CASSLGTGGYEQFF

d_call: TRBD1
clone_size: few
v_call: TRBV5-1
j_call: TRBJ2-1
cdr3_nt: TGCGCCAGCAGCTTGGTCACCGGGACAGCTCTCTACAATGAGCAGTTCTTC
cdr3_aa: CASSLVTGTALYNEQFF

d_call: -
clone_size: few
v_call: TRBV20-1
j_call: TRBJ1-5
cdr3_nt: TGCAGTGCCATACACGAGGCCCAGCATTTT
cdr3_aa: CSAIHEAQHF

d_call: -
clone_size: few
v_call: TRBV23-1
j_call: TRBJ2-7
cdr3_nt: TGCGCCAGCATCCAAACAAACCCGGCCCTCTTACCCTACGAGCAGTACTTC
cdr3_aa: CASIQTNPALLPYEQYF

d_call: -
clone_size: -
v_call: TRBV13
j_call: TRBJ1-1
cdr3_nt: TGTGCCAGCAGCGTGCCTCCGGGACGGCTGAACACTGAAGCTTTCTTT
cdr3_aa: CASSVPPGRLNTEAFF

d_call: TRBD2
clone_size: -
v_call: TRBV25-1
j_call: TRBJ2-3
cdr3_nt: TGTGCCAGCAGCTTGGGACTAGCGGATAGCACAGATACGCAGTATTTT
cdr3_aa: CASSLGLADSTDTQYF

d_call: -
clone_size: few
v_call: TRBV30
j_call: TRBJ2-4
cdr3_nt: TGTGCCTGGATGACGAGTCAGAGGGACATTCAGTACTTC
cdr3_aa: CAWMTSQRDIQYF

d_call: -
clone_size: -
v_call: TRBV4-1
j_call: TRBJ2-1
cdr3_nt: TGCGCCAGCAGCCCTACAGGTCTTGAATGGGATGAGCAGTTCTTC
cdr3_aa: CASSPTGLEWDEQFF

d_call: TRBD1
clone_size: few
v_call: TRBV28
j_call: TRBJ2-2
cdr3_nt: TGTGCCATCCTGGGGGCAGGGGGCCACGGGGAGCTGTTTTTT
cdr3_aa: CAILGAGGHGELFF

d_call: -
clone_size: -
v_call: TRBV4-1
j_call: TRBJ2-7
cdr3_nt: TGCGCCAGCAGCCTCGCCACGGGCTCCTACGAGCAGTACTTC
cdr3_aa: CASSLATGSYEQYF

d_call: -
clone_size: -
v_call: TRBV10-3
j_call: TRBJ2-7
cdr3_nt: TGTGCCATCAGTGATCAGGGGGAGGCCTACGAGCAGTACTTC
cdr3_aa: CAISDQGEAYEQYF

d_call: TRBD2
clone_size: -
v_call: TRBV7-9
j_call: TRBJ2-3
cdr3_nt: TGTGCCAGCAGCTCTTCCGGACTAGCGGTAGATACGCAGTATTTT
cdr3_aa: CASSSSGLAVDTQYF

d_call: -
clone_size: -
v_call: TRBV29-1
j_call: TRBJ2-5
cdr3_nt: TGCAGCGTTGTATCGGGGGCAGAGACCCAGTACTTC
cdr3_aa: CSVVSGAETQYF

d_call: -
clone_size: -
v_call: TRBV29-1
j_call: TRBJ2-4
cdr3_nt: TGCAGCGTTGACAGCCTAGCCAAAAACATTCAGTACTTC
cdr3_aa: CSVDSLAKNIQYF

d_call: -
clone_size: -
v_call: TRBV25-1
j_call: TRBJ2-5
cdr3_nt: TGTGCCAGCGGGCCGGGCTGGGAGACCCAGTACTTC
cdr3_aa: CASGPGWETQYF

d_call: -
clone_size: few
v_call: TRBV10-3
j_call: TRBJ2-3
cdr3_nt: TGTGCCATCAGGCGGGCACCAACTAGCACAGATACGCAGTATTTT
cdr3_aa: CAIRRAPTSTDTQYF

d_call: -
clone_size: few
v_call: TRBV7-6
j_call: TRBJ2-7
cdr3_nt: TGTGCCAGCAGCTTATCGGGGAACTTCCCTGGAGAGCAGTACTTC
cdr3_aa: CASSLSGNFPGEQYF

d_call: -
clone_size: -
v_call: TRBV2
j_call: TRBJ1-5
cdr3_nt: TGTGCCAGCAGTGAAAGGGCGGGCAATCAGCCCCAGCATTTT
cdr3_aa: CASSERAGNQPQHF

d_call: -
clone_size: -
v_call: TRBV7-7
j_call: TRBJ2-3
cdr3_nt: TGTGCTAGCAGCCAACAGGGTTTCCCAGATACGCAGTATTTT
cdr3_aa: CASSQQGFPDTQYF

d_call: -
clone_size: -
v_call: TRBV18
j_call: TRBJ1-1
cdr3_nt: TGTGCCAGCTCACGGGAAGAGTACGCCAAGGGGGGCACTGAAGCTTTCTTT
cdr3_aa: CASSREEYAKGGTEAFF

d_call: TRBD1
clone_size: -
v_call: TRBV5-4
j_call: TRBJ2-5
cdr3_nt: TGTGCCAGCAGTTCCGGGACAGGGTCACAAGAGACCCAGTACTTC
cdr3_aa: CASSSGTGSQETQYF

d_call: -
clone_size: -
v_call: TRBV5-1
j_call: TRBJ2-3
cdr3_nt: TGCGCCAGCAGCTTGGGACTTTATCCTAGCACAGATACGCAGTATTTT
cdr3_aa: CASSLGLYPSTDTQYF

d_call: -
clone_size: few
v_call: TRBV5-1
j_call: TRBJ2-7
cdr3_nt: TGCGCCAGCAGCTTGGCCCCGCGGGACGAGCAGTACTTC
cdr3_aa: CASSLAPRDEQYF

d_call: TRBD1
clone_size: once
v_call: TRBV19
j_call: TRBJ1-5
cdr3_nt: TGTGCCAGTAGTGCGAACAGGGGGCGTGCGATCGAAGCCCAGCATTTT
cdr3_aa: CASSANRGRAIEAQHF

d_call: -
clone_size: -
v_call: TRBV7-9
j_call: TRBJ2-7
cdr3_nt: TGTGCCAGCAGCTTAGCCCGAACCTACGAGCAGTACTTC
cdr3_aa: CASSLARTYEQYF

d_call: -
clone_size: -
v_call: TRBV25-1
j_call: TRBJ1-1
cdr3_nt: TGTGCCAGCAGGCCAGACGACCAGAACACTGAAGCTTTCTTT
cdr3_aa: CASRPDDQNTEAFF